Listed below are T cell receptor beta chains from one sample, sequenced in a study of chemoradiotherapy in HPV16-positive cancers. The assay was immunoSEQ multiplex PCR, and TCRdb's table has in-frame clones only and misses some. Here the sample spans 25,000 to 30,000 clones, about 89% being singletons. The sample consisted of blood, taken from a patient who underwent chemoradiotherapy. The receptors were gathered from a human donor with HPV-associated anogenital cancer. Both conserved end residues are part of each CDR3. The D gene is left open where the match is weak. The size entry is marked missing in some rows and otherwise reads once, few, many or a size class.

j_call v_call clone_size d_call cdr3_nt cdr3_aa
TRBJ1-4 TRBV4-2 - TRBD1 TGTGCCAGCAGCCAAGAGGGACAGGGGGCCCGGGAACTGTTTTTT CASSQEGQGARELFF
TRBJ1-2 TRBV5-1 - - TGCGCCAGCAGCTTGCTAGTCGACAGCTATGGCTACACCTTC CASSLLVDSYGYTF
TRBJ2-7 TRBV27 - - TGTGCCAGCAGTTTCGGCAGGGGCTACGAGCAGTACTTC CASSFGRGYEQYF
TRBJ1-5 TRBV30 - - TGTGCCTGGAGTGTACTGAATCAGCCCCAGCATTTT CAWSVLNQPQHF
TRBJ2-3 TRBV14 few TRBD2 TGTGCCAGCAGCCAAGGGCCTAGCGGGGGTACAGATACGCAGTATTTT CASSQGPSGGTDTQYF
TRBJ1-2 TRBV28 - - TGTGCCAGCAGTCCGGACACCTTTTATGGCTACACCTTC CASSPDTFYGYTF
TRBJ2-3 TRBV6-5 - - TGTGCCAGCAGTAGGATCCGCGCAGATACGCAGTATTTT CASSRIRADTQYF
TRBJ2-7 TRBV19 - TRBD1 TGTGCCAGTAGTATACGGACAGGGGGAATGAACGAGCAGTACTTC CASSIRTGGMNEQYF
TRBJ2-5 TRBV10-3 - - TGTGCCAGTCAGGAGCTAGAAAGGGAGACCCAGTACTTC CASQELERETQYF
TRBJ1-1 TRBV30 - - TGTGCCTGGAGTGGATACAGCCTAGAAGCTTTCTTT CAWSGYSLEAFF
TRBJ2-2 TRBV18 - - TGTGCCAGCTCACCCGGTCAGGGGCGAGACACCGGGGAGCTGTTTTTT CASSPGQGRDTGELFF
TRBJ1-2 TRBV18 few - TGTGCCAGCTCACTCGGACAGCCTCCAAATCACTATGGCTACACCTTC CASSLGQPPNHYGYTF
TRBJ1-5 TRBV27 - TRBD1 TGTGCCAGCAGCCGGACAGGTTACCAGCCCCAGCATTTT CASSRTGYQPQHF
TRBJ1-3 TRBV4-3 - - TGCGCCAGCAGCCAAGTCCTCGATATTGCCGGAAACACCATATATTTT CASSQVLDIAGNTIYF
TRBJ2-5 TRBV9 once - TGTGCCAGCAGCGTAGCTGTCGGGTTCGAGACCCAGTACTTC CASSVAVGFETQYF
TRBJ1-3 TRBV6-6 - TRBD1 TGTGCCAGCAGTTACGGGGACAGACTATCTGGAAACACCATATATTTT CASSYGDRLSGNTIYF
TRBJ2-5 TRBV27 - TRBD1 TGTGCCAGCAGTTTATTTTGGACAGGGAGGACCCAGTACTTC CASSLFWTGRTQYF
TRBJ2-3 TRBV5-6 - - TGTGCCAGCAGCTGGACAGATACGCAGTATTTT CASSWTDTQYF
TRBJ2-2 TRBV4-3 - TRBD2 TGCGCCAGCAGCCAAGATCGAGACTTCGCGGGGGGGACCGGGGAGCTGTTTTTT CASSQDRDFAGGTGELFF
TRBJ2-5 TRBV5-5 - TRBD1 TGTGCCAGCAGCGCCCCAGGGGGCTGGGAGACCCAGTACTTC CASSAPGGWETQYF
TRBJ2-3 TRBV18 - - TGTGCCAGCTCACCACTTGTCAGTGGGTACACAGATACGCAGTATTTT CASSPLVSGYTDTQYF
TRBJ2-7 TRBV27 - TRBD2 TGTGCCAGAAAAAAGCGGGGCCTCTACGAGCAGTACTTC CARKKRGLYEQYF
TRBJ2-7 TRBV19 - - TGTGCCAGTAGCAGATACGGACAGAGTGGCTACGAGCAGTACTTC CASSRYGQSGYEQYF
TRBJ2-2 TRBV6-4 - - TGTGCCAGCAGTGAAGGCGGGGGCGCAACCGGGGAGCTGTTTTTT CASSEGGGATGELFF
TRBJ2-3 TRBV7-9 - TRBD1 TGTGCCAGCAGCTTAAAAGGGACAGGTCGCACAGATACGCAGTATTTT CASSLKGTGRTDTQYF
TRBJ1-1 TRBV7-8 - TRBD1 TGTGCCAGCAGCTTAGTGTCGACAGGGAGGACGAACACTGAAGCTTTCTTT CASSLVSTGRTNTEAFF
TRBJ2-7 TRBV19 - - TGTGCCAGTAGTATAGAAGGGGTGGAGGCCTACGAGCAGTACTTC CASSIEGVEAYEQYF
TRBJ2-3 TRBV14 - TRBD1 TGTGCCAGCAGCCGGACAGGAGTAGATACGCAGTATTTT CASSRTGVDTQYF
TRBJ2-3 TRBV29-1 - TRBD1 TGCAGCGTTGTTCCAGGGGGCGGCACAGATACGCAGTATTTT CSVVPGGGTDTQYF
TRBJ2-1 TRBV28 - TRBD1 TGTGCCAGCAGTCCCCAAGGACAGGGCTACAATGAGCAGTTCTTC CASSPQGQGYNEQFF
TRBJ2-1 TRBV7-2 - - TGTGCCAGCAGCCCGACCGTCTCCTACAATGAGCAGTTCTTC CASSPTVSYNEQFF
TRBJ2-3 TRBV11-1 - TRBD2 TGTGCCAGCAGCTATACTAGCGGGGGGTCAGATACGCAGTATTTT CASSYTSGGSDTQYF
TRBJ2-7 TRBV27 - - TGTGCCAGCAGCCCGAGCTCCTACGAGCAGTACTTC CASSPSSYEQYF
TRBJ2-3 TRBV7-3 - TRBD2 TGTGCCAGCAGCAGGGAGGGAGATACGCAGTATTTT CASSREGDTQYF
TRBJ1-5 TRBV29-1 - - TGCAGCGCCCAGGACGGTTATCAGCCCCAGCATTTT CSAQDGYQPQHF
TRBJ1-1 TRBV5-1 - - TGCGCCAGCAGCTTGGGGGGTCGGGGTAGGACTGAAGCTTTCTTT CASSLGGRGRTEAFF
TRBJ1-5 TRBV10-1 - - TGCGCCAGCAGTGACAGTATAAGCAGTCAGCCCCAGCATTTT CASSDSISSQPQHF
TRBJ1-4 TRBV7-9 - - TGTGCCAGCAGCTTAATGGGGTCGGTAGGGGAAAAACTGTTTTTT CASSLMGSVGEKLFF
TRBJ2-7 TRBV6-1 - - TGTGCCAGCAGCCACTTAAGGGGCGAGCAGTACTTC CASSHLRGEQYF
TRBJ2-2 TRBV28 - TRBD2 TGTGCCAGCAGTACAATTAGCGGGCCCGGGGAGCTGTTTTTT CASSTISGPGELFF
TRBJ1-1 TRBV27 - TRBD1 TGTGCCAGCAGTCGACGGACAGGGTCGAACACTGAAGCTTTCTTT CASSRRTGSNTEAFF
TRBJ2-2 TRBV28 - TRBD1 TGTGCCAGCAGCTTCTCCTCCGAGACAGGGGACACCGGGGAGCTGTTTTTT CASSFSSETGDTGELFF
TRBJ2-5 TRBV27 - - TGTGCCAGCAGTGGCCAGGGGGAGACCCAGTACTTC CASSGQGETQYF
TRBJ2-2 TRBV9 - - TGTGCCAGCAGCCCCGGAGGGGGGTCCGGGGAGCTGTTTTTT CASSPGGGSGELFF
TRBJ2-1 TRBV19 - - TGTGCCAGTAGTTATCAGGGGAATGAGCAGTTCTTC CASSYQGNEQFF
TRBJ1-2 TRBV19 - - TGTGCCAGTAGTATACAGGGTATAAACTATGGCTACACCTTC CASSIQGINYGYTF
TRBJ2-1 TRBV11-2 - TRBD2 TGTGCCAGCAGGTATCGGGACTACAAGTACAATGAGCAGTTCTTC CASRYRDYKYNEQFF
TRBJ2-7 TRBV5-1 - - TGCGCCAGCAGCTTGGCCTTCGGGATGGGGTACGAGCAGTACTTC CASSLAFGMGYEQYF
TRBJ2-5 TRBV7-9 - TRBD1 TGTGCCAGCAGCTTCCGGGACAGGGCCCCCGAGACCCAGTACTTC CASSFRDRAPETQYF
TRBJ2-7 TRBV5-1 - TRBD1 TGCGCCAGCAGCCTACAGGGGATTACCTACGAGCAGTACTTC CASSLQGITYEQYF
TRBJ1-5 TRBV5-1 - - TGCGCCAGCAGCTGGGAGGGAATGGGCAATCAGCCCCAGCATTTT CASSWEGMGNQPQHF
TRBJ2-2 TRBV28 - - TGTGCCAGCAGTCCCCTTGGGGGTGGGGAGCTGTTTTTT CASSPLGGGELFF
TRBJ2-2 TRBV28 - - TGTGCCAGCAGCCCGAGGCTGAACGGGGAGCTGTTTTTT CASSPRLNGELFF
TRBJ1-1 TRBV7-9 - - TGTGCCAGCAGCCAATTACCGGGTCAAGCTTTCTTT CASSQLPGQAFF
TRBJ2-1 TRBV10-2 - TRBD2 TGCGCCAGCAGTGAGGGCGGACTAGCGGGAGCCGAGCAGTTCTTC CASSEGGLAGAEQFF
TRBJ1-6 TRBV14 - - TGTGCCAGCAGCCAAGTTTTAAGCTCCTATAATTCACCCCTCCACTTT CASSQVLSSYNSPLHF
TRBJ2-2 TRBV6-5 - - TGTGCCAGCAGTTACTTCGGGGAGCTGTTTTTT CASSYFGELFF
TRBJ2-1 TRBV5-5 - TRBD2 TGTGCCAGCAGCTTTAGCGGGGGGCTGAACAATGAGCAGTTCTTC CASSFSGGLNNEQFF
TRBJ2-7 TRBV10-3 - TRBD2 TGTGCCATACGGACTAGCTCCTCCTACGAGCAGTACTTC CAIRTSSSYEQYF